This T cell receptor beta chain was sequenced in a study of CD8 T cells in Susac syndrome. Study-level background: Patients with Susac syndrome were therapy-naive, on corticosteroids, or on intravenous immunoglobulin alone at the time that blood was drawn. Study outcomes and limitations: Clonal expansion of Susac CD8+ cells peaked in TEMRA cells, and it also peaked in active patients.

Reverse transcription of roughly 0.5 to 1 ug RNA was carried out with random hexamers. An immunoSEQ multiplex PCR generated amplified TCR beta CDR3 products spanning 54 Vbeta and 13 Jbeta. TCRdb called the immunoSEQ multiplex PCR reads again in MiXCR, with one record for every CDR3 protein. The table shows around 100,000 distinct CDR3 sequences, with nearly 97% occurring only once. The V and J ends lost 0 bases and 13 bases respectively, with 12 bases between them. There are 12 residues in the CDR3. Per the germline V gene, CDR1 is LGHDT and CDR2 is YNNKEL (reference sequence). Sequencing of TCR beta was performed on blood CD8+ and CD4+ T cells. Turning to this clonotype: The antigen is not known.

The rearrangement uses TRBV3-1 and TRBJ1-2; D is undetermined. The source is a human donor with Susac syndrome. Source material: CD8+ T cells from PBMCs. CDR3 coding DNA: TGTGCCAGCAGCCAAGAGTCGGGAGCTCGCACCTTC. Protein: CASSQESGARTF.